One sample yielded the 10 T cell receptor beta chains listed below, sequenced in a study of technical replicates of blood from a handful of donors. Clones were read by immunoSEQ multiplex PCR, and TCRdb kept only the in-frame ones, dropping some. Here the sample spans tens of thousands of clones, approximately 87% being singletons. Sequencing was carried out using PBMCs. The source of these receptors is a human donor in good health. Some clones in this sample may be carry-over from other donors' samples.

The genes are TRBV7-3 and TRBJ2-1; 9 bases agree with TRBD2. V lost 4 bases, J lost 9 bases, and 10 bases stayed unmatched. The CDR3 spans 15 residues. Germline V CDR1 and CDR2: SGHTA, FQGTGA. CDR3 sequence (DNA): TGTGCCAGCAGCTCAGAAGGGCGGGGGGGCGGTGAGCAGTTCTTC. As protein: CASSSEGRGGGEQFF.

The CDR3 is CASRLAGDTDTQYF. The CDR3 DNA is TGTGCCAGCAGGCTAGCGGGGGACACAGATACGCAGTATTTT. V gene TRBV5-6 combines with J gene TRBJ2-3, with 10 bases matching TRBD2. Germline V CDR1 and CDR2: SGHDT, YYEEEE. The ends lost 5 bases at V and 2 bases at J; junction bases unmatched: 2. The CDR3 is 14 amino acids. The full variable domain, in which reference TRBV5-6 and TRBJ2-3 provide the parts outside the CDR3, is DAGVTQSPTHLIKTRGQQVTLRCSPKSGHDTVSWYQQALGQGPQFIFQYYEEEERQRGNFPDRFSGHQFPNYSSELNVNALLLGDSALYLCASRLAGDTDTQYFGPGTRLTVL.

The CDR3 nucleotides are TGCGCCAGCAGCCAAGATCCCGCAGATACGCAGTATTTT. This codes for CASSQDPADTQYF. This chain connects TRBV4-3 to TRBJ2-3; D call uncertain. CDR3 length: 13 residues. Germline assignment: CDR1 LGHNA and CDR2 YSLEER. The V gene lost 0 bases and the J gene lost 4 bases, with 5 bases spanning the gap.

V and J are TRBV18 and TRBJ2-5; a possible D gene is TRBD2 (5 bases). Germline assignment: CDR1 KGHSH and CDR2 LQKENI. Trimming left V 4 bases short and J 5 bases short, with 14 bases between. This CDR3 has 14 residues. CDR3 sequence: CASSLPARRETQYF. In nucleotides, the CDR3 is TGTGCCAGCTCACTCCCCGCTAGGAGGGAGACCCAGTACTTC.

The chain links TRBV29-1 to TRBJ1-2; D unclear. Looked up from germline, CDR1 is SQVTM and CDR2 is ANQGSEA. This CDR3 is 11 amino acids long. V dropped 8 bases and J dropped 8 bases, with 15 bases sitting between them. The CDR3: CSSEEGWGYTF. The CDR3 DNA is TGCAGCTCCGAAGAGGGTTGGGGCTACACCTTC.

This rearrangement joins TRBV19 to TRBJ2-7; 7 bases agree with TRBD2. The CDR3 totals 13 residues. The germline gives CDR1 LNHDA, CDR2 SQIVND (reference sequence). V lost 3 bases and J lost 4; bases outside the gene matches: 3. The CDR3 reads CASSIGEGYEQYF. The CDR3 region has the DNA TGTGCCAGTAGTATCGGGGAGGGGTACGAGCAGTACTTC.

The chain recombines TRBV5-4 with TRBJ2-5; 7 bases are shared with TRBD1. Unmatched junction bases numbered 3, after V lost 2 bases and J lost 2 bases. Germline values: CDR1 SGHNT, CDR2 YYREEE (reference sequence). The CDR3 sequence is 14 residues long. The DNA for the CDR3 is TGTGCCAGCAGCTTAAAACAGGGGCAAGAGACCCAGTACTTC. Protein sequence: CASSLKQGQETQYF.

This clone was counted only a few times. This chain uses TRBV7-2 with TRBJ1-2; D perhaps matches TRBD1 (6 bases). V gave up 4 bases and J gave up 8 bases, with 11 bases separating them. This CDR3 contains 12 residues. CDR1 is SGHTA and CDR2 is FQGNSA in the germline V gene. The CDR3 sequence: CASSYTRGGYTF. CDR3 sequence (DNA): TGTGCCAGCAGCTACACCAGGGGCGGCTACACCTTC.

The rearrangement joins TRBV9 to TRBJ2-1; 8 bases align to TRBD2. Germline CDR1 SGDLS, CDR2 YYNGEE. CDR3 length equals 16 residues. The V gene end was trimmed by 3 bases and the J gene end by 0 bases; junction bases not matched to a gene: 5. The CDR3 sequence is CASSAIAGYSYNEQFF. DNA of the CDR3: TGTGCCAGCAGCGCTATAGCGGGATACTCCTACAATGAGCAGTTCTTC.

This clone was seen once. The rearrangement links TRBV27 to TRBJ1-1; D remains unclear. The V gene lost 3 bases and the J gene lost 2 bases, with 7 bases spanning the gap. The germline V gene has CDR1 MNHEY and CDR2 SMNVEV (reference sequence). The CDR3 contains 13 residues. CDR3 residues: CASSLQVNTEAFF. For the CDR3, the DNA is TGTGCCAGCAGTTTGCAGGTTAACACTGAAGCTTTCTTT.